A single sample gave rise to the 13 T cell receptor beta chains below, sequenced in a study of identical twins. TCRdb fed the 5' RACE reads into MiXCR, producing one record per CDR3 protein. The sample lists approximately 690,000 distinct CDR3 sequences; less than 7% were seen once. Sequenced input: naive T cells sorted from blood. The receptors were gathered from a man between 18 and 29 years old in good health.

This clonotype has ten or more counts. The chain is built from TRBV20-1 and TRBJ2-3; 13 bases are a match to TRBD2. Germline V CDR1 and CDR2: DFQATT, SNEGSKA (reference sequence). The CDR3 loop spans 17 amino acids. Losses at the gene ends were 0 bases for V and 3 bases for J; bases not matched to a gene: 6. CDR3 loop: CSARDYRTSGRTDTQYF. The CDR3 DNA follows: TGCAGTGCTAGAGATTACAGGACTAGCGGGAGAACAGATACGCAGTATTTT.

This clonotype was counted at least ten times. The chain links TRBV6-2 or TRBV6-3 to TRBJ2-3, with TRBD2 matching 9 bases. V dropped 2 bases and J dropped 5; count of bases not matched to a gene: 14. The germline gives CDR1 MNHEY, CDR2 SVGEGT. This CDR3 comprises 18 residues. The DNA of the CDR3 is TGTGCCAGCAGTTACCGGGACCGGACTAGCGAGTGGGGAGATACGCAGTATTTT. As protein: CASSYRDRTSEWGDTQYF.

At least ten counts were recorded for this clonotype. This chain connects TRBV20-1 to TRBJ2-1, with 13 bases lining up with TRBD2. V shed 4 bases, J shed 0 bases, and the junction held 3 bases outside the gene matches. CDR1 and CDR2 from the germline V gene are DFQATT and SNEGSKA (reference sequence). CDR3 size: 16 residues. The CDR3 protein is CSATGLAGPSYNEQFF. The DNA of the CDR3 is TGCAGTGCTACGGGACTAGCGGGACCCTCCTACAATGAGCAGTTCTTC.

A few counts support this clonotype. CDR3 region: CASSLEGNSGNTIYF. The CDR3 DNA reads as TGCGCCAGCAGCTTGGAAGGGAACTCTGGAAACACCATATATTTT. The J gene is TRBJ1-3, the V gene TRBV5-1; unclear D gene. V was shortened by 0 bases and J by 0 bases, with 7 bases between the two germline ends. The CDR3 totals 15 residues. Germline values: CDR1 SGHRS, CDR2 YFSETQ. The entire variable domain, with the rest obtained from reference TRBV5-1 and TRBJ1-3, is as follows: KAGVTQTPRYLIKTRGQQVTLSCSPISGHRSVSWYQQTPGQGLQFLFEYFSETQRNKGNFPGRFSGRQFSNSRSEMNVSTLELGDSALYLCASSLEGNSGNTIYFGEGSWLTVV.

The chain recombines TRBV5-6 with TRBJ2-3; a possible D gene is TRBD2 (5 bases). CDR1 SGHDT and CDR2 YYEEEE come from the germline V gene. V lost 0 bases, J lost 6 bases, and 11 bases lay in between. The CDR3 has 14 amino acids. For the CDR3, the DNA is TGTGCCAGCAGCTTGGCGGGGAAGCGGGATACGCAGTATTTT. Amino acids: CASSLAGKRDTQYF.

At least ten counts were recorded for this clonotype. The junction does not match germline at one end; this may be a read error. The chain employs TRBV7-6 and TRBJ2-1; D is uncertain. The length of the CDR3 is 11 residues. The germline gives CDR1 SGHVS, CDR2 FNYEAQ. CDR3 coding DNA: TGTGCCAGCAGGTCGACCGAATCGATGGTCTTC. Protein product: CASRSTESMVF.

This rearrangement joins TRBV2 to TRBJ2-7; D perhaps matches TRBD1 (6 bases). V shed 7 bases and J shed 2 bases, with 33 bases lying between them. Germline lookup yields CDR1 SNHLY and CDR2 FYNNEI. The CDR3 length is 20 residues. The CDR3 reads CASTGRHSGGRRDTAYEQYV. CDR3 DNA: TGTGCCAGCACTGGGAGACATTCTGGAGGAAGACGGGACACAGCCTACGAGCAGTACGTC.

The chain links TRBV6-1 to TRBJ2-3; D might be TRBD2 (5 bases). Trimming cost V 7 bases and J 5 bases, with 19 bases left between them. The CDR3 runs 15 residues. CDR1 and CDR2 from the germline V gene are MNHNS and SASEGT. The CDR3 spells CASKNVRAKIDTQYF. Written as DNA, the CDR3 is TGTGCCAGCAAAAATGTGAGGGCCAAAATAGATACGCAGTATTTT.

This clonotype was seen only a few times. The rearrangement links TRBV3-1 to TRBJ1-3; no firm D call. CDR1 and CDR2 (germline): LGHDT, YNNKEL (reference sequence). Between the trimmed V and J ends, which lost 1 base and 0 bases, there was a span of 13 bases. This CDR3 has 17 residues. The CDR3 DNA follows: TGTGCCAGCAGCCAAGTGGCGACGGCTATCTCTGGAAACACCATATATTTT. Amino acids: CASSQVATAISGNTIYF.

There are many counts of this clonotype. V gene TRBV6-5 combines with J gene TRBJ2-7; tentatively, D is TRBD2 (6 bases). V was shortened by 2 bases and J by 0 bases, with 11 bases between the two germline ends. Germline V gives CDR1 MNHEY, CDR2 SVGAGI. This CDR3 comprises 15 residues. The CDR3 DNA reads TGTGCCAGCAGTTACGCCGGGACTGACTCCTACGAGCAGTACTTC. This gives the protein CASSYAGTDSYEQYF.

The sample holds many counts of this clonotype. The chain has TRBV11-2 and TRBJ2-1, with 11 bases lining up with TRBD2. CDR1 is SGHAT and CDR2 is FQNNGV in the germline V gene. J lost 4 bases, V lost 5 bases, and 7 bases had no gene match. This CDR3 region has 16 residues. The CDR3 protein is CASSPQTSGTYNEQFF. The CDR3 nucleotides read TGTGCCAGCAGCCCACAGACTAGCGGGACTTACAATGAGCAGTTCTTC.

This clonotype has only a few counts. CDR3 residues: CASSLSGRIDEQYF. In DNA, the CDR3 is TGTGCCAGCAGTCTGAGCGGGAGGATAGACGAGCAGTACTTC. The V call is TRBV7-2, the J call TRBJ2-7; 9 bases map to TRBD2. The V gene's germline CDR1 is SGHTA and CDR2 FQGNSA. J was trimmed by 5 bases and V by 6 bases; bases with no gene match: 8. This CDR3 contains 14 residues.

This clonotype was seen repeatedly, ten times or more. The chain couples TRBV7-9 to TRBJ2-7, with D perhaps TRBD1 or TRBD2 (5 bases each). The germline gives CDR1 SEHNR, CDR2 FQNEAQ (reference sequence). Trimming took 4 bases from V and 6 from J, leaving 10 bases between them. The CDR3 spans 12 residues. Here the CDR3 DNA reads TGTGCCAGCAGCTCGGGGACGGGCGAGCAGTACGTC. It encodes CASSSGTGEQYV.